This T cell receptor beta chain originates from a study of T cell responses to AZD1222 COVID-19 vaccine. About this clone: What it recognizes is unknown.

Broader study findings: With two AZD1222 doses given, Spike-specific TCR breadth and depth both rose.

Here immunoSEQ multiplex PCR was the method, and the copy in TCRdb shows in-frame clones only, minus some. The table has 40,000 to 55,000 clones, around 82% seen once. V lost 2 bases and J lost 1, with 3 bases in between. The length of the CDR3 is 12 residues. Germline CDR1 is SGHDT and CDR2 is YYEEEE. The sequence was collected from an adult in good health. The sequences come from peripheral blood, collected on day 0 of AZD1222 vaccination. The chain has TRBV5-6 and TRBJ1-1; D uncertain. The CDR3 region has the DNA TGTGCCAGCAGCTTCGGGAACACTGAAGCTTTCTTT. It encodes CASSFGNTEAFF.